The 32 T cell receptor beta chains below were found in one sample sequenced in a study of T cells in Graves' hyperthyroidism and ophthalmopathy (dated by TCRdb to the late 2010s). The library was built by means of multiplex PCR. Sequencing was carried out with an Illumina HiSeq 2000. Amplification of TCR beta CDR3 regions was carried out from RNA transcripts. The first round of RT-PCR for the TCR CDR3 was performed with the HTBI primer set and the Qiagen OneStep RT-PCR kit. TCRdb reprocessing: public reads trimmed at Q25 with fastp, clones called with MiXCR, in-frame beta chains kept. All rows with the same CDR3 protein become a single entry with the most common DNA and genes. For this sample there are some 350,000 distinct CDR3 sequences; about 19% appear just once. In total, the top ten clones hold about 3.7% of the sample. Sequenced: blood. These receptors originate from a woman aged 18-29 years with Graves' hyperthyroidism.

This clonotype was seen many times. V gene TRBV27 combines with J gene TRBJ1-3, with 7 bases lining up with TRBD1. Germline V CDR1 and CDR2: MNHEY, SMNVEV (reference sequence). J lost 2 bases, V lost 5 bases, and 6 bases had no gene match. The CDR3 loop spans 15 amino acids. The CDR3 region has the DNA TGTGCCAGCAGTGCCGCGGGACAGCCTGGAAACACCATATATTTT. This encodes CASSAAGQPGNTIYF.

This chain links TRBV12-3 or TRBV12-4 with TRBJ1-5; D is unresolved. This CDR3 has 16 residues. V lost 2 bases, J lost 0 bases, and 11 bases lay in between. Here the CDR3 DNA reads TGTGCCAGCAGTTTACTCGGGTATGGTAGCAATCAGCCCCAGCATTTT. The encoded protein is CASSLLGYGSNQPQHF.

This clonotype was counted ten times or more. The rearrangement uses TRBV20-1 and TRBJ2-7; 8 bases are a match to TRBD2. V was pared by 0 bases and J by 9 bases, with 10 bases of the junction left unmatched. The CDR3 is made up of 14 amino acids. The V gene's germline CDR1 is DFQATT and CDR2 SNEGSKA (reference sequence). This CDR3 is CSARDSGGQLLQYF. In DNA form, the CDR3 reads TGCAGTGCTAGAGATTCGGGGGGGCAGCTCTTGCAGTACTTC.

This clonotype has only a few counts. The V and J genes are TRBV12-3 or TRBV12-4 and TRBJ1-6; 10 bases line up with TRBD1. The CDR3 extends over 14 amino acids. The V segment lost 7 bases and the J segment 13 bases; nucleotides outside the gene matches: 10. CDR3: CASTRQGALGPLHF. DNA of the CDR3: TGTGCCAGCACTAGACAGGGGGCCCTGGGCCCCCTCCACTTT.

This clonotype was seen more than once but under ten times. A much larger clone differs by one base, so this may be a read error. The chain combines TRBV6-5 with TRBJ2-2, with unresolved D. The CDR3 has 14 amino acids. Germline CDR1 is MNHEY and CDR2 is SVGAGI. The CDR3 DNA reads TGTACCAGCAGTTACAGTTCTATGTCCGGGGAGCTGTTTTTT. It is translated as CTSSYSSMSGELFF.

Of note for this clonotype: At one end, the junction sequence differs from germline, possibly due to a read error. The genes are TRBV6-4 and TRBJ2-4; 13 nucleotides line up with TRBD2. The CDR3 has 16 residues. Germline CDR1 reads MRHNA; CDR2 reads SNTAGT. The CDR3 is CASSEGLAGAKNIKYF. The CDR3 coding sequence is TGTGCCAGCAGTGAAGGACTAGCGGGGGCCAAAAACATTAAGTACTTC.

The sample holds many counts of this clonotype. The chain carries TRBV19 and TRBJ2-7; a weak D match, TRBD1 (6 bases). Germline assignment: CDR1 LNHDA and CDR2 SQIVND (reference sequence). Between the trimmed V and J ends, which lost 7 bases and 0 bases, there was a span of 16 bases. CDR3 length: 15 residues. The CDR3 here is CASMGAAESSYEQYF. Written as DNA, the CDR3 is TGTGCCAGTATGGGGGCAGCCGAAAGCTCCTACGAGCAGTACTTC.

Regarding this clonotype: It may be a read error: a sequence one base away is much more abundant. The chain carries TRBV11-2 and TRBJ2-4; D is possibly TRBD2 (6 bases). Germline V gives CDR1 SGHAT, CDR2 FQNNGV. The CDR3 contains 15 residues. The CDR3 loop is CASSLGGRSKNIKYF. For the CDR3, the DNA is TGTGCCAGCAGCTTAGGGGGGAGGTCCAAAAACATTAAGTACTTC.

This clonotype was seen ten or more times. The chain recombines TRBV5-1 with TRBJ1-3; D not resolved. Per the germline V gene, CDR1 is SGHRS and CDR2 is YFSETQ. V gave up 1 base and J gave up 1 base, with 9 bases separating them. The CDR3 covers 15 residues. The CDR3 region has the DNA TGCGCCAGCAGCTTGTATCGTCGATCTGGAAACACCATATATTTT. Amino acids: CASSLYRRSGNTIYF.

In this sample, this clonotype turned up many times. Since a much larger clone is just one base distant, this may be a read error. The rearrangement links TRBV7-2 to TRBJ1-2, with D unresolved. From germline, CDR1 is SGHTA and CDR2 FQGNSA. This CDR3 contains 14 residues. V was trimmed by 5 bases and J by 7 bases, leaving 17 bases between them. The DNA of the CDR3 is TGTGCCAGCAGCCCTTACCAGCAAGTCTCTGGCTACACCTTC. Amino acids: CASSPYQQVSGYTF.

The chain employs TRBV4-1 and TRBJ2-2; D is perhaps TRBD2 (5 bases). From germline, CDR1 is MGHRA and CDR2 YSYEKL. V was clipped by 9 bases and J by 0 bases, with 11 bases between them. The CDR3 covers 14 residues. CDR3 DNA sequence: TGCGCCAGTCGAGAGGGATCGAACACCGGGGAGCTGTTTTTT. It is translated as CASREGSNTGELFF.

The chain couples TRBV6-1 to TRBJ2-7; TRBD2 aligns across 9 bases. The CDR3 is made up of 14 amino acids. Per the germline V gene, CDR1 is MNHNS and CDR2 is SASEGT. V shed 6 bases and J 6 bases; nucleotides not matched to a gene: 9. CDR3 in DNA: TGTGCCAGCAGCGATAGCGGGGGACATGCCGAGCAGTACTTC. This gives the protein CASSDSGGHAEQYF.

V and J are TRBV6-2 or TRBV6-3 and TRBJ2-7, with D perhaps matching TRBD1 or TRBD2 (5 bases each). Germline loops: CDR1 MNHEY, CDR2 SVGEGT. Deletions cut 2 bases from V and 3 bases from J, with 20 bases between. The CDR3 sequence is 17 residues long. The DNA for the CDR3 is TGTGCCAGCAGTTACATCCAGGGACCGCCAAACCTCTACGAGCAGTACTTC. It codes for CASSYIQGPPNLYEQYF.

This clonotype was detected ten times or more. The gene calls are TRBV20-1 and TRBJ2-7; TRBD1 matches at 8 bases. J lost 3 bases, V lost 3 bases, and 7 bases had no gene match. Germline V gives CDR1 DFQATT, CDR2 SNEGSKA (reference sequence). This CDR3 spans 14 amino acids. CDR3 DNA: TGCAGTGCTAGGAAGACAGGGGCGTACTACGAGCAGTACTTC. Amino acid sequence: CSARKTGAYYEQYF.

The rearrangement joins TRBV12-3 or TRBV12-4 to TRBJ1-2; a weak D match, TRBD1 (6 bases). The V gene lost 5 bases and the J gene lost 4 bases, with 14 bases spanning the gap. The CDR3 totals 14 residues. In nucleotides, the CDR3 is TGTGCCAGCAGTCAACAGGGACAAGGCTATGGCTACACCTTC. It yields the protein CASSQQGQGYGYTF.

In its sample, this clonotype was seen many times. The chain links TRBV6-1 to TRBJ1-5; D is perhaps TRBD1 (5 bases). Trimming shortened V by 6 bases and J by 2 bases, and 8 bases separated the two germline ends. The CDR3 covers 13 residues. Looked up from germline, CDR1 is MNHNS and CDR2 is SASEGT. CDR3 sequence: CASRGGGNQPQHF. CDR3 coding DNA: TGTGCCAGCAGGGGGGGAGGCAATCAGCCCCAGCATTTT.

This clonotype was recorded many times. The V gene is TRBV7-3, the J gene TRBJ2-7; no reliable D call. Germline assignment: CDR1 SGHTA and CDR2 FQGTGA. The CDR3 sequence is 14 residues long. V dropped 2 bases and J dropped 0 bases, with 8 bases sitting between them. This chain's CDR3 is CASSLGETSYEQYF. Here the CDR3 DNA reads TGTGCCAGCAGCTTAGGAGAAACCTCCTACGAGCAGTACTTC.

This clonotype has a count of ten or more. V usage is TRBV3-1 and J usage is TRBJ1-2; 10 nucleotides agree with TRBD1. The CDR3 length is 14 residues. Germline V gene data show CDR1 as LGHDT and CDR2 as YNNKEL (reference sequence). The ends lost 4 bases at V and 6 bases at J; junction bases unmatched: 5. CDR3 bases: TGTGCCAGCAGCCCCCGGGACAGGGGTGATGGCTACACCTTC. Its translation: CASSPRDRGDGYTF.

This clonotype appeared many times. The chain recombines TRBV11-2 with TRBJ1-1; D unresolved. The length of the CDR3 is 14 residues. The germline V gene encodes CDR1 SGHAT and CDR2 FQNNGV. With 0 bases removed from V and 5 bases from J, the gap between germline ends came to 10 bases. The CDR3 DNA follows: TGTGCCAGCAGCTTAGAAAGCAAAGGGACTGAAGCTTTCTTT. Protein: CASSLESKGTEAFF.

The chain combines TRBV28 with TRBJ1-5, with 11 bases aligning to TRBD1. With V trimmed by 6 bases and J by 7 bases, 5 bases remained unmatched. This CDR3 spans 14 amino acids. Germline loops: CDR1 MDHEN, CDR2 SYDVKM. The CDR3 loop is CASRSGTGGQPQHF. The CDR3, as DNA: TGTGCCAGCAGGTCCGGGACAGGGGGGCAGCCCCAGCATTTT.

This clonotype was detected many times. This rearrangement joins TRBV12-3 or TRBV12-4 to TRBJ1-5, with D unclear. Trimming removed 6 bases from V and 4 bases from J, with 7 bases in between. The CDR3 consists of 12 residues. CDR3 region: CASRGENQPQHF. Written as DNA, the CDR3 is TGTGCCAGCAGGGGCGAAAATCAGCCCCAGCATTTT.

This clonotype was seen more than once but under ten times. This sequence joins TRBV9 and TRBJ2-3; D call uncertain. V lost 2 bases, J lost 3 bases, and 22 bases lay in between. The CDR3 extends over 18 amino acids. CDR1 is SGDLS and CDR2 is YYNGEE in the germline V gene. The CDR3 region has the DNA TGTGCCAGCAGCGTCAGTAAATCAGCCCTAAAGCTTACAGATACGCAGTATTTT. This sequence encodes CASSVSKSALKLTDTQYF.

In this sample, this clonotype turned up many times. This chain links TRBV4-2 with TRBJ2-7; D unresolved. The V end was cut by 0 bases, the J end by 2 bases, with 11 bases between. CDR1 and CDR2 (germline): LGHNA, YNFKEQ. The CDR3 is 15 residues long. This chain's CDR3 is CASSQDRHAAYEQYF. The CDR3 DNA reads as TGTGCCAGCAGCCAAGATAGACACGCGGCCTACGAGCAGTACTTC.

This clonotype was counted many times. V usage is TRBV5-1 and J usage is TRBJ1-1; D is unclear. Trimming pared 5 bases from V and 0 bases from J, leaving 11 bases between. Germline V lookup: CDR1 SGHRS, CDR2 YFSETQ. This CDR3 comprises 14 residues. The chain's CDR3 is CASRRIGMNTEAFF. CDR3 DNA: TGCGCCAGCAGAAGAATAGGAATGAACACTGAAGCTTTCTTT.

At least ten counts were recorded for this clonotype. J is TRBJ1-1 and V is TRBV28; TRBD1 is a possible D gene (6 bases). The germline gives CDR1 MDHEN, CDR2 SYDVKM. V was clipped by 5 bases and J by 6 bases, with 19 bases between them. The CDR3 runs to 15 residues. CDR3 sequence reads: CASSGPGAPEAEAFF. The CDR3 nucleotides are TGTGCCAGCAGTGGACCAGGGGCCCCCGAGGCTGAAGCTTTCTTT.

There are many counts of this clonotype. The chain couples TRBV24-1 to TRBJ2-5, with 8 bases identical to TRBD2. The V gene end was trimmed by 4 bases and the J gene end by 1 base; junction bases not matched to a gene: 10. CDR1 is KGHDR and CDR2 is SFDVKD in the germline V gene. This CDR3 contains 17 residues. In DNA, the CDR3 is TGTGCCACCAGTGACCCCCGAGCGGGGGCCGTCCAAGAGACCCAGTACTTC. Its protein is CATSDPRAGAVQETQYF.

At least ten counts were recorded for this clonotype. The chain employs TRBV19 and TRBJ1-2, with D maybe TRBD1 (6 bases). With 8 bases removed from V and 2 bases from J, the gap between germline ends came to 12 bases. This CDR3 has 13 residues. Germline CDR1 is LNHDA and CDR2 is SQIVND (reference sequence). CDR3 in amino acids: CASSRDTNYGYTF. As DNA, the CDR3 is TGTGCCAGTTCACGGGACACAAACTATGGCTACACCTTC.

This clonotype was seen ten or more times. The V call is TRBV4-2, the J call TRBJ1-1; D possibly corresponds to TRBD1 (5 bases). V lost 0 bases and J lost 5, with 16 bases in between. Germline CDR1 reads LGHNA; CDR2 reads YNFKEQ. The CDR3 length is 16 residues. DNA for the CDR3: TGTGCCAGCAGCCAAGATCGGGGCAGGGAGACGACTGAAGCTTTCTTT. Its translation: CASSQDRGRETTEAFF.

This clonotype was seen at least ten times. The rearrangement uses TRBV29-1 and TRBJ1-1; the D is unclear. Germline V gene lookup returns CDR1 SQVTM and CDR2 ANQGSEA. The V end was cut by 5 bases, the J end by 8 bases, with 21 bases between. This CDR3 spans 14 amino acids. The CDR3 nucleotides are TGCAGCGTTTTGGCACTTGGGCAGAAAATAGAAGCTTTCTTT. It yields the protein CSVLALGQKIEAFF.

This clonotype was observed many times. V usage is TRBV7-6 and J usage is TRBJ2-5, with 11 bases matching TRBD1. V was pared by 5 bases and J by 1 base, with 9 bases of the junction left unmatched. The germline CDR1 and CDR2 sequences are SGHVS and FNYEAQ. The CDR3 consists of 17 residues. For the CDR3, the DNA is TGTGCCAGCAGCAGCCGGGACAGGGGGATCCGCCAAGAGACCCAGTACTTC. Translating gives CASSSRDRGIRQETQYF.

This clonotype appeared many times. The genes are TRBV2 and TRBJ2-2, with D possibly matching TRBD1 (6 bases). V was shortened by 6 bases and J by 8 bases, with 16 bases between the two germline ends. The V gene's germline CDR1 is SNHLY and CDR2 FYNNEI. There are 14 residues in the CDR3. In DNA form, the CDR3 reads TGTGCCAGCAGGTTCGACAGGTGGACTGGGGAGCTGTTTTTT. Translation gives CASRFDRWTGELFF.

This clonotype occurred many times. The CDR3 region is CSVDAPDTFNYGYTF. DNA of the CDR3: TGCAGCGTTGATGCCCCGGACACTTTTAACTATGGCTACACCTTC. The genes are TRBV29-1 and TRBJ1-2, with TRBD1 as a possible D gene (5 bases). Trimming pared 3 bases from V and 1 base from J, leaving 15 bases between. This CDR3 comprises 15 residues. The V gene's germline CDR1 is SQVTM and CDR2 ANQGSEA.